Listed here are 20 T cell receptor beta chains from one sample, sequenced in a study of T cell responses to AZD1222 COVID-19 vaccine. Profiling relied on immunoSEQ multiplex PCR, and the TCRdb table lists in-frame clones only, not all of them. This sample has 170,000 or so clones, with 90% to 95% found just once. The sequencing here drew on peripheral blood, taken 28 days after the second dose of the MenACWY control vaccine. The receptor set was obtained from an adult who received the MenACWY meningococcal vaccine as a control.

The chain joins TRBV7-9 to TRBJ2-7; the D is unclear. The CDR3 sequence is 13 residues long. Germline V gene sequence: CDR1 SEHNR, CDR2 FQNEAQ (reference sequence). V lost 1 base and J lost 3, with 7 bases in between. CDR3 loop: CASSLGLSYEQYF. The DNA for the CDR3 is TGTGCCAGCAGCTTAGGACTGAGCTACGAGCAGTACTTC.

The CDR3 nucleotides read TGTGCCAGCAGCTTAGAAGGGCCGGGGACAATCGTCTCCGGGACCGCTGAGCAGTTCTTC. Translating it yields CASSLEGPGTIVSGTAEQFF. The chain combines TRBV11-3 with TRBJ2-1; D is possibly TRBD1 (6 bases). The germline V gene has CDR1 SGHNT and CDR2 YENEEA. The CDR3 totals 20 residues. Trimming cost V 0 bases and J 9 bases, with 30 bases left between them.

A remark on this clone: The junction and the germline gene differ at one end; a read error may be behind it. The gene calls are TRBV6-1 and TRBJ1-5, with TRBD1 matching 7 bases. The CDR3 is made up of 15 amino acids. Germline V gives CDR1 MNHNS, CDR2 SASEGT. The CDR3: CASSEDRAGNQPQHF. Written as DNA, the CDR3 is TGTGCCAGCAGCGAAGACAGGGCGGGCAATCAGCCCCAGCATTTT.

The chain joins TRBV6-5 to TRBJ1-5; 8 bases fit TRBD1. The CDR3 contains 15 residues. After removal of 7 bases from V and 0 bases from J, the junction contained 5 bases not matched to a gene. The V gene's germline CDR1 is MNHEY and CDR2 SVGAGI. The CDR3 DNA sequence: TGTGCCAGCACCCCCGGGACAGGTAGCAATCAGCCCCAGCATTTT. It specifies CASTPGTGSNQPQHF.

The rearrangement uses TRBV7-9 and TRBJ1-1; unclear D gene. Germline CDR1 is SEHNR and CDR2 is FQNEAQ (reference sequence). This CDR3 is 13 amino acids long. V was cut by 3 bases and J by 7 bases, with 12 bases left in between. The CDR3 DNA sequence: TGTGCCAGCAGCTTCGGGCAGTGGGGTGAAGCTTTCTTT. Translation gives CASSFGQWGEAFF.

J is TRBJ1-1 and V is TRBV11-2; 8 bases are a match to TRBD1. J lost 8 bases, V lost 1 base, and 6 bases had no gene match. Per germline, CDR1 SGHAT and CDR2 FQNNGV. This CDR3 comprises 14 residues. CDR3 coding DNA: TGTGCCAGCAGCTTAGGGACAGGGTCGGGGGAAGCTTTCTTT. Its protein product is CASSLGTGSGEAFF.

In DNA, the CDR3 is TGTGCCAGCTCACCGTCGACAGGGGTCCAAGAGACCCAGTACTTC. This codes for CASSPSTGVQETQYF. The chain has TRBV18 and TRBJ2-5, with 8 bases fitting TRBD1. Germline CDR1 KGHSH, CDR2 LQKENI. V gave up 3 bases and J gave up 1 base; unmatched junction bases: 4. This CDR3 spans 15 amino acids.

CDR3: CASSPRDISTDTQYF. The CDR3 nucleotides read TGTGCCAGCAGCCCAAGGGACATTAGCACAGATACGCAGTATTTT. V and J are TRBV3-1 (or the pseudogene TRBV3-2) and TRBJ2-3; TRBD1 is a possible D gene (6 bases). CDR1 is LGHDT and CDR2 is YNNKEL in the germline V gene (reference sequence). This CDR3 has 15 amino acids. Trimming stripped 4 bases from V and 0 bases from J, with 11 bases between.

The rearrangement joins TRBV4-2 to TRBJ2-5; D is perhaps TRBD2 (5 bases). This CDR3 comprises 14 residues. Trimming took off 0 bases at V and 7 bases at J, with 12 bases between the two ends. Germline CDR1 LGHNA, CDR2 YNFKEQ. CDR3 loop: CASSQDAGPGTQYF. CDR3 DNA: TGTGCCAGCAGCCAAGATGCGGGTCCGGGGACCCAGTACTTC.

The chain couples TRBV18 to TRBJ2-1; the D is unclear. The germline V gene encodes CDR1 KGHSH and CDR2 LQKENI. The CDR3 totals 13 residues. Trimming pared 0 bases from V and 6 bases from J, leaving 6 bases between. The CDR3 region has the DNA TGTGCCAGCTCACCACCGACCAGCAATGAGCAGTTCTTC. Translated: CASSPPTSNEQFF.

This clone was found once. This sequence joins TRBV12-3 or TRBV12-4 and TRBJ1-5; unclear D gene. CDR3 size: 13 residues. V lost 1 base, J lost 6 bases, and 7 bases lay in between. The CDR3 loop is CASSLGVRQPQHF. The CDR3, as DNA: TGTGCCAGCAGTTTAGGGGTACGTCAGCCCCAGCATTTT.

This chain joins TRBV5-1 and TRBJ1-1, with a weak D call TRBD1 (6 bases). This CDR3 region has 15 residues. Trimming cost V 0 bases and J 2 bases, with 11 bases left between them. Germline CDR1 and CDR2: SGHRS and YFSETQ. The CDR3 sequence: CASSLGAQGNTEAFF. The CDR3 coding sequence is TGCGCCAGCAGCTTGGGAGCACAGGGCAACACTGAAGCTTTCTTT.

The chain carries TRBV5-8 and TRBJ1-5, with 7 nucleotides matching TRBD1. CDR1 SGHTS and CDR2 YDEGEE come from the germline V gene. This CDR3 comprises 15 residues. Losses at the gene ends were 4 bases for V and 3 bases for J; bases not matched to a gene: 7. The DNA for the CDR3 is TGTGCCAGCAGCACCGGGACAGTCACCAATCAGCCCCAGCATTTT. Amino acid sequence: CASSTGTVTNQPQHF.

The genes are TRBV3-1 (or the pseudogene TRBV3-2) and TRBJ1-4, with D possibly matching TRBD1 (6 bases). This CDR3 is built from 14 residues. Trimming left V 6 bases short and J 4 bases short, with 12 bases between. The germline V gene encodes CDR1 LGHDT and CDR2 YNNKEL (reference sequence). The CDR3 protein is CASRPQGGNEKLFF. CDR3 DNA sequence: TGTGCCAGCAGGCCCCAAGGGGGTAATGAAAAACTGTTTTTT.

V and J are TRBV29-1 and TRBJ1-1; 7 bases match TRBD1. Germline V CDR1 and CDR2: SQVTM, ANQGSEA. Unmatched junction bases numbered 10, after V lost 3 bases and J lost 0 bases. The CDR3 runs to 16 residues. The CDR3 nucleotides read TGCAGCGTTGACAGGGGGGGGACTTTGATGAACACTGAAGCTTTCTTT. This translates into CSVDRGGTLMNTEAFF.

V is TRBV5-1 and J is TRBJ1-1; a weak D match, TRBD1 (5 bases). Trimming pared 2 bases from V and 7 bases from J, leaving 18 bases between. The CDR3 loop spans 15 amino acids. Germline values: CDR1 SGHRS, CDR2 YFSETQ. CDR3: CASSFLLGDRGEAFF. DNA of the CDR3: TGCGCCAGCAGCTTCTTACTGGGGGATCGAGGTGAAGCTTTCTTT.

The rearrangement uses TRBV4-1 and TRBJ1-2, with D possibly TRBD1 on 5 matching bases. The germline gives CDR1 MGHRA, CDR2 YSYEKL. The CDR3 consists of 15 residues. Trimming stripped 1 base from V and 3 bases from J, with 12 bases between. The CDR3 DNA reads TGCGCCAGCAGCCAAGTGGGCAGGGTGGACTATGGCTACACCTTC. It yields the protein CASSQVGRVDYGYTF.

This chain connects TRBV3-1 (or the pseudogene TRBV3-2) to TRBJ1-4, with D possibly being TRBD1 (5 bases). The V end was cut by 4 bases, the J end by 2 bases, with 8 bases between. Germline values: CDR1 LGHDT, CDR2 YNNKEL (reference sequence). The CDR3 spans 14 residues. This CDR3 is CASSPRGTNEKLFF. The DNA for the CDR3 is TGTGCCAGCAGCCCGCGGGGGACTAATGAAAAACTGTTTTTT.

CDR3 nucleotide sequence: TGTGCCAGTAGTATGTCCCGGGACGGGAACACTGAAGCTTTCTTT. It specifies CASSMSRDGNTEAFF. The V call is TRBV19, the J call TRBJ1-1, with D perhaps matching TRBD1 (5 bases). Deletions cut 3 bases from V and 1 base from J, with 12 bases between. The germline gives CDR1 LNHDA, CDR2 SQIVND (reference sequence). The CDR3 loop spans 15 amino acids.

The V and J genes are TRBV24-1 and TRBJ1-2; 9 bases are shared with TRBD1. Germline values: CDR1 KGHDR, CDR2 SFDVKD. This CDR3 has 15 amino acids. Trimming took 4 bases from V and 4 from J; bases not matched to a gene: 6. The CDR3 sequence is CATSEFDRGIYGYTF. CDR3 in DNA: TGTGCCACCAGTGAATTCGACAGGGGGATCTATGGCTACACCTTC.